Below, 7 T cell receptor beta chains from the same sample are listed, as sequenced in a study of metastatic and nonmetastatic thyroid tumors. Nobody among the patients had been given any treatment before thyroid surgery. TCRdb reprocessed the PCR reads via MiXCR. The sample consists of about 30,000 clones, around 4% of them appearing once. The sequenced sample was blood. Receptors originate from a female donor with papillary thyroid cancer or a benign thyroid nodule (not recorded which). Some clones in this sample may be carry-over from other donors' samples.

The sample holds many counts of this clone. This chain connects TRBV9 to TRBJ1-2; tentatively, D is TRBD1 (6 bases). Per the germline V gene, CDR1 is SGDLS and CDR2 is YYNGEE. CDR3 size: 12 residues. V was shortened by 3 bases and J by 8 bases, with 11 bases between the two germline ends. The CDR3 spells CASSDRTAGYTF. CDR3 coding DNA: TGTGCCAGCAGCGACCGGACAGCCGGCTACACCTTC.

The chain employs TRBV6-1 and TRBJ1-6; a weak D match, TRBD1 (5 bases). The CDR3 has 13 residues. V was shortened by 6 bases and J by 10 bases, with 13 bases between the two germline ends. Per germline, CDR1 MNHNS and CDR2 SASEGT. CDR3 amino acids: CASRRGEFSPLHF. DNA of the CDR3: TGTGCCAGCAGAAGAGGGGAATTCTCACCCCTCCACTTT.

This chain links TRBV11-3 with TRBJ2-7; D not resolved. Germline V gene data show CDR1 as SGHNT and CDR2 as YENEEA. The CDR3 spans 13 residues. Between the trimmed V and J ends, which lost 6 bases and 6 bases, there was a span of 15 bases. The CDR3 region is CASSYSNGREQYF. The CDR3 DNA sequence: TGTGCCAGCAGTTACTCGAATGGTCGCGAGCAGTACTTC.

The rearrangement joins TRBV20-1 to TRBJ2-1; D is possibly TRBD1 or TRBD2 (7 bases each). CDR3 length: 16 residues. Trimming shortened V by 2 bases and J by 3 bases, and 17 bases separated the two germline ends. Germline-derived CDR1 and CDR2 are DFQATT and SNEGSKA (reference sequence). The CDR3 sequence is CSARYPGGGYYNEQFF. The CDR3 DNA reads TGCAGTGCTAGATATCCAGGGGGGGGGTACTACAATGAGCAGTTCTTC.

A note on this clone: A much larger clone lies a single base off, so this may be a read error. The chain is built from TRBV4-2 and TRBJ1-1; D is ambiguous. Germline CDR1 is LGHNA and CDR2 is YNFKEQ. The V end was cut by 2 bases, the J end by 3 bases, with 10 bases between. The CDR3 has 14 amino acids. The CDR3 coding sequence is TGTGCCAGCAGCCAACAGGATCTAGACACTGAAGCTTTCTTT. Translating it yields CASSQQDLDTEAFF.

The sample holds a few counts of this clone. V is TRBV5-1 and J is TRBJ1-1; the D gene is possibly TRBD1 (6 bases). This CDR3 is built from 16 residues. The germline V and J ends were trimmed by 0 bases and 4 bases, with 16 bases remaining between them. Germline CDR1 reads SGHRS; CDR2 reads YFSETQ. The CDR3: CASSLGALGASTEAFF. The CDR3 DNA reads as TGCGCCAGCAGCTTGGGGGCGTTGGGGGCTTCCACTGAAGCTTTCTTT.

This clone was picked up many times. The chain couples TRBV7-9 to TRBJ1-6, with D unresolved. V dropped 6 bases and J dropped 5 bases, with 14 bases sitting between them. Germline V gene data show CDR1 as SEHNR and CDR2 as FQNEAQ (reference sequence). The CDR3 consists of 15 residues. The CDR3 loop is CASRPPGFDNSPLHF. The CDR3 DNA sequence: TGTGCCAGCAGGCCACCGGGCTTCGATAATTCACCCCTCCACTTT.